This T cell receptor (beta chain) originates from a study of T cell responses to AZD1222 COVID-19 vaccine. This clone was detected once. The antigen is not known. Findings and caveats of the study: Females outnumbered males among donors, who were mostly white British; clonal diversity was possibly underestimated. Dominant at 160-218 and 743-854, vaccine-associated CD4 TCRs also spanned spike.

Profiled with immunoSEQ multiplex PCR; TCRdb holds only in-frame clones, not every one. The sample yields fewer than 200,000 clones, about 87% seen once. This clonotype originated in an adult in good health. The material sequenced was peripheral blood, taken on day 0 of AZD1222 vaccination.

CDR3 sequence: CSASRGQGAPNQPQHF. CDR3 nucleotides: TGCAGTGCTAGTAGGGGACAGGGGGCCCCTAATCAGCCCCAGCATTTT. This rearrangement joins TRBV20-1 to TRBJ1-5; 12 nucleotides line up with TRBD1. The germline CDR1 and CDR2 sequences are DFQATT and SNEGSKA (reference sequence). V trimming: 3 bases; J trimming: 4 bases; junction bases outside the gene matches: 7. This CDR3 region has 16 residues.